This entry concerns a single T cell receptor (beta chain). Other nucleotide sequences from this sample produce the same CDR3. CDR1 is SGDLS, CDR2 YYNGEE, per germline. V lost 4 bases, J lost 3 bases, and 6 bases stayed unmatched. The CDR3 totals 14 residues. Per the study methods: How many nucleated cells were present was estimated from reference gene primer amplification. The assay was immunoSEQ multiplex PCR, and TCRdb's table has in-frame clones only and misses some. V and J calls plus clone size are reproduced from that table; the DNA served to infer D and trimming. The sample lists over 130,000 clones, roughly 80% occurring once. This specimen belongs to a study of blood T cell repertoires in COVID-19. Turning to the study itself: The United States, Italy and Spain provided the acute and convalescent COVID-19 samples.

The genes are TRBV9 and TRBJ1-1; 7 bases agree with TRBD1. Sequencing was done on a sample of peripheral blood. The TCR comes from a human donor in a cohort sampled during active COVID-19. For the CDR3, the DNA is TGTGCCAGCAGCATCCGACAGGGAGACACTGAAGCTTTCTTT. Amino acids: CASSIRQGDTEAFF.